The 19 T cell receptor beta chains reported below all come from one sample, sequenced in a study of shared clonotypes between healthy human individuals. Profiled with immunoSEQ multiplex PCR; TCRdb holds only in-frame clones, not every one. The sample lists 630,000 or so clones; about 98% were seen once. CD45RO-negative, CCR7-selected cells formed the naive CD8 fraction, which excluded terminally differentiated effector memory CD45RA+ cells. The specimen was naive CD8+ T cells sorted from blood. Every receptor here comes from a man aged 25 to 45 in good health.

The chain has TRBV2 and TRBJ2-5; either TRBD1 or TRBD2 may fit D (7 bases each). Trimming pared 10 bases from V and 4 bases from J, leaving 25 bases between. CDR1 is SNHLY, CDR2 FYNNEI, per germline. The CDR3 loop spans 16 amino acids. The chain's CDR3 is CANRGGRGQFSETQYF. CDR3 coding DNA: TGTGCCAACCGCGGGGGCCGGGGACAGTTTTCAGAGACCCAGTACTTC.

This chain links TRBV4-1 with TRBJ1-2, with TRBD1 identical over 10 bases. Germline CDR1 is MGHRA and CDR2 is YSYEKL. The CDR3 has 16 residues. Losses at the gene ends were 4 bases for V and 5 bases for J; bases not matched to a gene: 10. CDR3 nucleotides: TGCGCCAGCAGCCTCAGGACAGGGGGAATGGGATATGGCTACACCTTC. Amino acid sequence: CASSLRTGGMGYGYTF.

This sequence joins TRBV7-9 and TRBJ2-1; a weak D match, TRBD1 (5 bases). Trimming removed 5 bases at V and 3 bases at J, with 11 bases between. Germline V gene sequence: CDR1 SEHNR, CDR2 FQNEAQ (reference sequence). The CDR3 totals 14 residues. The CDR3 loop is CASSRPTGYNEQFF. The CDR3 nucleotides are TGTGCCAGCAGCCGCCCCACAGGCTACAATGAGCAGTTCTTC.

The chain has TRBV5-4 and TRBJ2-7, with 8 positions matching TRBD1. Losses at the gene ends were 3 bases for V and 5 bases for J; bases not matched to a gene: 4. Germline values: CDR1 SGHNT, CDR2 YYREEE (reference sequence). The CDR3 runs 13 residues. As DNA, the CDR3 is TGTGCCAGCAGCTGGGGACAGGTCGACGAGCAGTACTTC. Encoded protein: CASSWGQVDEQYF. Full variable domain (rest looked up from reference TRBV5-4 and TRBJ2-7): ETGVTQSPTHLIKTRGQQVTLRCSSQSGHNTVSWYQQALGQGPQFIFQYYREEENGRGNFPPRFSGLQFPNYSSELNVNALELDDSALYLCASSWGQVDEQYFGPGTRLTVT.

The rearrangement joins TRBV9 to TRBJ1-3; D might be TRBD1 (5 bases). The length of the CDR3 is 15 residues. Trimming took off 0 bases at V and 0 bases at J, with 7 bases between the two ends. Germline CDR1 is SGDLS and CDR2 is YYNGEE. The CDR3 sequence: CASSVGGNSGNTIYF. The CDR3 bases are TGTGCCAGCAGCGTAGGGGGCAACTCTGGAAACACCATATATTTT.

The V gene is TRBV19, the J gene TRBJ1-2, with a tentative D call TRBD1 (5 bases). The V end lost 6 bases, the J end lost 6 bases, and 17 bases lay between the germline ends. CDR1 LNHDA and CDR2 SQIVND come from the germline V gene (reference sequence). The CDR3 consists of 14 residues. This CDR3 is CASSTGPPGDGYTF. The CDR3 DNA reads TGTGCCAGTAGCACAGGACCTCCCGGGGATGGCTACACCTTC. Supplemented by reference TRBV19 and TRBJ1-2, the full variable domain reads DGGITQSPKYLFRKEGQNVTLSCEQNLNHDAMYWYRQDPGQGLRLIYYSQIVNDFQKGDIAEGYSVSREKKESFPLTVTSAQKNPTAFYLCASSTGPPGDGYTFGSGTRLTVV.

The chain has TRBV27 and TRBJ2-7; no clear D gene. CDR3 length: 11 residues. V was trimmed by 6 bases and J by 5 bases, leaving 8 bases between them. CDR1 and CDR2 (germline): MNHEY, SMNVEV (reference sequence). CDR3 amino acids: CASRKGHEQYF. CDR3 nucleotide sequence: TGTGCCAGCAGAAAGGGTCACGAGCAGTACTTC.

This sequence joins TRBV15 and TRBJ1-2; D is ambiguous. From germline, CDR1 is LNHNV and CDR2 YYDKDF (reference sequence). This CDR3 is 14 amino acids long. V shed 5 bases and J shed 7 bases, with 17 bases lying between them. The CDR3 DNA is TGTGCCACCAGCCGCGAAGAACAACGGGGTGGCTACACCTTC. Translating gives CATSREEQRGGYTF.

The J gene is TRBJ2-7, the V gene TRBV5-1; possibly TRBD2 for D (5 bases). In germline, CDR1 is SGHRS, CDR2 YFSETQ. The CDR3 has 14 amino acids. V lost 3 bases to trimming and J lost 0 bases, with 10 bases between them. The CDR3 coding sequence is TGCGCCAGCAGCTCGACTACAGACTCCTACGAGCAGTACTTC. The encoded protein is CASSSTTDSYEQYF.

The rearrangement links TRBV5-1 to TRBJ1-2; TRBD1 matches 8 bases. Germline V gives CDR1 SGHRS, CDR2 YFSETQ. The CDR3 runs 13 residues. The junction had 4 bases not matched to a gene; V was cut back by 4 bases and J by 5 bases. In nucleotides, the CDR3 is TGCGCCAGCAGCCCGACAGGGGTGTATGGCTACACCTTC. This codes for CASSPTGVYGYTF.

This rearrangement joins TRBV7-3 to TRBJ2-3, with 10 bases fitting TRBD2. V dropped 5 bases and J dropped 1; count of bases not matched to a gene: 3. The germline V gene has CDR1 SGHTA and CDR2 FQGTGA. The length of the CDR3 is 15 residues. CDR3 nucleotide sequence: TGTGCCAGCAGCGTTGGGACTAGCGGCACAGATACGCAGTATTTT. Protein sequence: CASSVGTSGTDTQYF.

The J gene is TRBJ1-1, the V gene TRBV19, with 7 bases matching TRBD1. Per germline, CDR1 LNHDA and CDR2 SQIVND (reference sequence). The junction had 8 bases not matched to a gene; V was cut back by 5 bases and J by 5 bases. The CDR3 is made up of 14 amino acids. The DNA for the CDR3 is TGTGCCAGTAGTCCCCCGGCAGGGGGTACTGAAGCTTTCTTT. This codes for CASSPPAGGTEAFF. Full variable domain (rest looked up from reference TRBV19 and TRBJ1-1): DGGITQSPKYLFRKEGQNVTLSCEQNLNHDAMYWYRQDPGQGLRLIYYSQIVNDFQKGDIAEGYSVSREKKESFPLTVTSAQKNPTAFYLCASSPPAGGTEAFFGQGTRLTVV.

In its sample, this clone was seen once. The gene calls are TRBV11-3 and TRBJ2-7; D remains ambiguous. The CDR3 runs to 8 residues. V was pared by 5 bases and J by 9 bases, with 2 bases between. CDR1 and CDR2 (germline): SGHNT, YENEEA. In nucleotides, the CDR3 is TGTGCCAGCAGCCCGCAGTACTTC. It encodes CASSPQYF.

The gene calls are TRBV10-2 and TRBJ1-5, with D unresolved. The germline CDR1 and CDR2 sequences are WSHSY and SAAADI. Trimming left V 7 bases short and J 2 bases short, with 15 bases between. The CDR3 runs 15 residues. CDR3 in DNA: TGCGCCAGCACCGAAGAAGGGTTCGGCAATCAGCCCCAGCATTTT. Protein product: CASTEEGFGNQPQHF.

The chain combines TRBV19 with TRBJ2-1; TRBD2 agrees at 9 bases. Trimming took 4 bases from V and 10 from J; bases not matched to a gene: 11. Per germline, CDR1 LNHDA and CDR2 SQIVND (reference sequence). This CDR3 is 15 amino acids long. The CDR3 loop is CASSTPALAGWEQFF. The CDR3, as DNA: TGTGCCAGTAGTACCCCGGCGCTAGCGGGATGGGAGCAGTTCTTC. Combining the CDR3 with reference TRBV19 and TRBJ2-1 gives the whole variable domain DGGITQSPKYLFRKEGQNVTLSCEQNLNHDAMYWYRQDPGQGLRLIYYSQIVNDFQKGDIAEGYSVSREKKESFPLTVTSAQKNPTAFYLCASSTPALAGWEQFFGPGTRLTVL.

Comment on this clone: This same CDR3 is encoded by further DNA sequences in the sample. The V call is TRBV27, the J call TRBJ2-7, with D unclear. CDR1 is MNHEY, CDR2 SMNVEV, per germline (reference sequence). This CDR3 comprises 11 residues. V was trimmed by 5 bases and J by 1 base, leaving 3 bases between them. The CDR3 DNA is TGTGCCAGCAGTGCTTCCTACGAGCAGTACTTC. Translated, it gives CASSASYEQYF.

In the case of this clone: Distinct nucleotide sequences in the sample also encode this CDR3. The genes are TRBV27 and TRBJ2-7, with D perhaps TRBD2 (6 bases). The germline gives CDR1 MNHEY, CDR2 SMNVEV (reference sequence). This CDR3 has 14 amino acids. V was cut by 2 bases and J by 1 base, with 9 bases left in between. The CDR3 loop is CASSLAGTSYEQYF. The CDR3 DNA reads TGTGCCAGCAGTTTAGCAGGGACTTCCTACGAGCAGTACTTC.

The chain is built from TRBV6-5 and TRBJ1-1; D may be TRBD1 (6 bases). Trimming left V 6 bases short and J 4 bases short, with 18 bases between. Germline-derived CDR1 and CDR2 are MNHEY and SVGAGI. CDR3 length: 15 residues. For the CDR3, the DNA is TGTGCCAGCAGAATTTCCAGGCAGGGGATCACTGAAGCTTTCTTT. Residues: CASRISRQGITEAFF.

The chain combines TRBV29-1 with TRBJ2-7; D remains ambiguous. Trimming cost V 5 bases and J 1 base, with 6 bases left between them. Germline V gene sequence: CDR1 SQVTM, CDR2 ANQGSEA. This CDR3 region has 11 residues. The CDR3 bases are TGCAGCGTTTTAGAGTCCTACGAGCAGTACTTC. Translating gives CSVLESYEQYF.